Listed here are 4 T cell receptor beta chains from one sample, sequenced in a study of cytomegalovirus exposure and HLA in healthy donors. Primers included in the PCR were 60 Vbeta and 13 Jbeta primers. Libraries were prepared by immunoSEQ multiplex PCR; TCRdb keeps only in-frame clonotypes and omits some of them. This sample has about 130,000 clones; around four fifths occur once, and the top ten carry about 1%. The sample consisted of PBMCs. The receptor source for this set is a boy younger than 18 in good health and CMV-seronegative.

The chain has TRBV5-4 and TRBJ2-3; D is possibly TRBD2 (6 bases). This CDR3 comprises 14 residues. Germline CDR1 SGHNT, CDR2 YYREEE (reference sequence). Trimming cost V 2 bases and J 4 bases, with 11 bases left between them. The CDR3 sequence: CASSFIGSPDTQYF. In nucleotides, the CDR3 is TGTGCCAGCAGCTTCATCGGGAGCCCAGATACGCAGTATTTT. The full variable domain, its missing parts supplied by reference TRBV5-4 and TRBJ2-3, is ETGVTQSPTHLIKTRGQQVTLRCSSQSGHNTVSWYQQALGQGPQFIFQYYREEENGRGNFPPRFSGLQFPNYSSELNVNALELDDSALYLCASSFIGSPDTQYFGPGTRLTVL.

The chain employs TRBV7-8 and TRBJ1-1; a weak D match, TRBD1 (5 bases). V was pared by 5 bases and J by 4 bases, with 14 bases between. Germline assignment: CDR1 SGHVS and CDR2 FQNEAQ. This CDR3 is built from 14 residues. The CDR3 spells CASSDRGDGTEAFF. CDR3 sequence (DNA): TGTGCCAGCAGCGACCGGGGGGACGGCACTGAAGCTTTCTTT.

The V and J genes are TRBV7-3 and TRBJ2-1; TRBD2 matches at 11 bases. CDR1 SGHTA and CDR2 FQGTGA come from the germline V gene. Unmatched junction bases numbered 5, after V lost 5 bases and J lost 5 bases. The CDR3 loop spans 15 amino acids. The CDR3 DNA sequence: TGTGCCAGCAGCCGGGGGGGACTAGCGGACAATGAGCAGTTCTTC. Amino acids: CASSRGGLADNEQFF. The full variable domain, its missing parts supplied by reference TRBV7-3 and TRBJ2-1, is GAGVSQTPSNKVTEKGKYVELRCDPISGHTALYWYRQSLGQGPEFLIYFQGTGAADDSGLPNDRFFAVRPEGSVSTLKIQRTERGDSAVYLCASSRGGLADNEQFFGPGTRLTVL.

The chain joins TRBV6-1 to TRBJ2-3, with D perhaps matching TRBD2 (5 bases). Germline lookup yields CDR1 MNHNS and CDR2 SASEGT. V shed 8 bases and J shed 2 bases, with 11 bases lying between them. The CDR3 contains 13 residues. In nucleotides, the CDR3 is TGTGCCAGCGGGAGAGAGACCACAGATACGCAGTATTTT. Translating it yields CASGRETTDTQYF.